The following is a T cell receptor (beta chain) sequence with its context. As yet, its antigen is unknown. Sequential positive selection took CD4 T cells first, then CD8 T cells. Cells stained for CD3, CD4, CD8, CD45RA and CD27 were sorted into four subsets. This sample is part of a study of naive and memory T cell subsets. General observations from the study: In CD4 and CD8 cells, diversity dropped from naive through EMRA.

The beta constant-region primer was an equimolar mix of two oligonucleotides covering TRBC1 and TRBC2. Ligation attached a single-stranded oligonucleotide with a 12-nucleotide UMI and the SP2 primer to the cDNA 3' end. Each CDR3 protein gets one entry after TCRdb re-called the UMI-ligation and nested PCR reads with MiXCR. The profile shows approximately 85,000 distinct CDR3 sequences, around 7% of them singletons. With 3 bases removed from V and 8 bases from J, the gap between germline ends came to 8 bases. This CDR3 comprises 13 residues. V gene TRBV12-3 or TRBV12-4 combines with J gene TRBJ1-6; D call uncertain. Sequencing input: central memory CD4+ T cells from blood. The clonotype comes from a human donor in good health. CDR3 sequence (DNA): TGTGCCAGCAGTTTCTTGGTCGATTCACCCCTCCACTTT. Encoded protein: CASSFLVDSPLHF.